Below, 10 T cell receptor beta chains from the same sample are listed, as sequenced in a study of blood T cell repertoires in COVID-19. Produced via immunoSEQ multiplex PCR; TCRdb's table is partial and in-frame only. The sample lists around 250,000 clones, 85% to 90% seen once, with 7.1% in the top ten. Sequences were obtained from peripheral blood. The receptors originated from an older woman with active or convalescent COVID-19.

This clone was found a few times. This chain links TRBV2 with TRBJ1-1; 7 bases are shared with TRBD1. Germline V gene data show CDR1 as SNHLY and CDR2 as FYNNEI. The CDR3 has 13 amino acids. The V and J ends lost 5 bases and 6 bases, in that order; junction bases with no gene match: 6. CDR3 in amino acids: CASSTLQGAEAFF. As DNA, the CDR3 is TGTGCCAGCAGTACCCTCCAGGGGGCTGAAGCTTTCTTT.

The chain joins TRBV7-9 to TRBJ2-3; D might be TRBD1 (7 bases). The V end lost 2 bases, the J end lost 4 bases, and 10 bases lay between the germline ends. This CDR3 comprises 14 residues. The germline CDR1 and CDR2 sequences are SEHNR and FQNEAQ (reference sequence). The CDR3 DNA is TGTGCCAGCAGCTTAACAGGGGAGGCAGATACGCAGTATTTT. This encodes CASSLTGEADTQYF.

This chain links TRBV12-3 or TRBV12-4 with TRBJ1-1; no firm D call. This CDR3 contains 13 residues. Trimming left V 0 bases short and J 10 bases short, with 12 bases between. The CDR3 region is CASSLAPGSGAFF. The CDR3 DNA is TGTGCCAGCAGTTTAGCGCCCGGTTCAGGAGCTTTCTTT.

This chain links TRBV4-1 with TRBJ1-5; D perhaps matches TRBD1 (6 bases). The V and J ends lost 3 bases and 5 bases respectively, with 17 bases between them. Germline V CDR1 and CDR2: MGHRA, YSYEKL. The CDR3 is 16 amino acids. CDR3 bases: TGCGCCAGCAGCCAGGGGCGGGGGGCGCTCGATCAGCCCCAGCATTTT. Translation gives CASSQGRGALDQPQHF.

The gene calls are TRBV19 and TRBJ1-3; a possible D gene is TRBD1 (6 bases). The CDR3 runs 18 residues. The germline V gene encodes CDR1 LNHDA and CDR2 SQIVND (reference sequence). Trimming took off 5 bases at V and 0 bases at J, with 20 bases between the two ends. The CDR3 here is CASSDNSQGLLSGNTIYF. The DNA for the CDR3 is TGTGCCAGTAGTGATAATTCACAGGGTCTTCTCTCTGGAAACACCATATATTTT. Full variable domain (rest looked up from reference TRBV19 and TRBJ1-3): DGGITQSPKYLFRKEGQNVTLSCEQNLNHDAMYWYRQDPGQGLRLIYYSQIVNDFQKGDIAEGYSVSREKKESFPLTVTSAQKNPTAFYLCASSDNSQGLLSGNTIYFGEGSWLTVV.

The chain carries TRBV5-4 and TRBJ1-1; D is undetermined. This CDR3 region has 15 residues. Deletions cut 4 bases from V and 1 base from J, with 14 bases between. Germline loops: CDR1 SGHNT, CDR2 YYREEE (reference sequence). CDR3 nucleotides: TGTGCCAGCAGCCCTATAGCACGGGGGAACACTGAAGCTTTCTTT. It translates to CASSPIARGNTEAFF.

The V and J genes are TRBV5-1 and TRBJ1-2, with TRBD1 as a possible D gene (6 bases). The CDR3 consists of 13 residues. Germline assignment: CDR1 SGHRS and CDR2 YFSETQ. V lost 4 bases and J 1 base, leaving 8 bases between the germline ends. In DNA, the CDR3 is TGCGCCAGCAGCCCACAGGGTAACTATGGCTACACCTTC. Translating gives CASSPQGNYGYTF.

The V call is TRBV19, the J call TRBJ1-4; TRBD1 agrees at 9 bases. The J segment lost 2 bases and the V segment lost 6 bases, leaving 7 bases of the junction unmatched. CDR3 length equals 16 residues. The germline V gene encodes CDR1 LNHDA and CDR2 SQIVND (reference sequence). CDR3 loop: CASSPGQGPTNEKLFF. The CDR3 DNA reads as TGTGCCAGTAGCCCGGGACAGGGCCCTACTAATGAAAAACTGTTTTTT. The whole variable domain, remainder taken from reference TRBV19 and TRBJ1-4, is DGGITQSPKYLFRKEGQNVTLSCEQNLNHDAMYWYRQDPGQGLRLIYYSQIVNDFQKGDIAEGYSVSREKKESFPLTVTSAQKNPTAFYLCASSPGQGPTNEKLFFGSGTQLSVL.

The J gene is TRBJ2-1, the V gene TRBV11-3, with 9 bases fitting TRBD1. Trimming took 4 bases from V and 6 from J; bases not matched to a gene: 7. Germline V gene lookup returns CDR1 SGHNT and CDR2 YENEEA. This CDR3 has 15 residues. This chain's CDR3 is CASSSRTGEGNEQFF. CDR3 DNA: TGTGCCAGCAGCTCTCGGACAGGGGAGGGCAATGAGCAGTTCTTC.

The chain couples TRBV6-2 or TRBV6-3 to TRBJ1-2; a possible D gene is TRBD1 (6 bases). CDR1 and CDR2 from the germline V gene are MNHEY and SVGEGT. The CDR3 is made up of 13 amino acids. V was pared by 6 bases and J by 4 bases, with 12 bases between. The CDR3 DNA sequence: TGTGCCAGCAGCCCGAGACAGGTCTATGGCTACACCTTC. Protein sequence: CASSPRQVYGYTF.